The 9 T cell receptor beta chains listed next were all sequenced from one sample in a study of T cell responses to AZD1222 COVID-19 vaccine. Measured with immunoSEQ multiplex PCR; TCRdb has only the in-frame clones, and not every one. The data show about 140,000 clones, with around 91% seen just once and around 1.6% held by the top ten. This sample comprised peripheral blood, obtained on day 0 of AZD1222 vaccination. These receptor sequences come from an adult in good health.

The chain links TRBV25-1 to TRBJ2-1; 11 bases fit TRBD2. This CDR3 spans 16 amino acids. CDR1 and CDR2 from the germline V gene are MGHDK and SYGVNS. J lost 5 bases, V lost 4 bases, and 7 bases had no gene match. CDR3 nucleotides: TGTGCCAGCAGTGCCAGACTAGCGGGATATAACAATGAGCAGTTCTTC. Translation gives CASSARLAGYNNEQFF.

The chain uses TRBV2 and TRBJ1-1; D ambiguous. The CDR3 consists of 14 residues. V dropped 2 bases and J dropped 0 bases, with 7 bases sitting between them. Germline V lookup: CDR1 SNHLY, CDR2 FYNNEI. CDR3 in amino acids: CASSESPLNTEAFF. The DNA of the CDR3 is TGTGCCAGCAGTGAATCTCCTCTGAACACTGAAGCTTTCTTT.

The chain carries TRBV6-5 and TRBJ1-5, with D maybe TRBD1 (6 bases). V lost 6 bases, J lost 7 bases, and 19 bases lay in between. Germline loops: CDR1 MNHEY, CDR2 SVGAGI. CDR3 length equals 15 residues. The chain's CDR3 is CASSKTGFAGQPQHF. In DNA, the CDR3 is TGTGCCAGCAGCAAGACAGGTTTTGCGGGACAGCCCCAGCATTTT.

In this sample, this clone turned up a few times. CDR3 sequence (DNA): TGTGCCAGCAGTGATCCTAGCGGGGGGCGCTCCTACGAGCAGTACTTC. This gives the protein CASSDPSGGRSYEQYF. The rearrangement joins TRBV6-4 to TRBJ2-7, with 11 bases that match TRBD2. Germline V gene sequence: CDR1 MRHNA, CDR2 SNTAGT. This CDR3 is built from 16 residues. V lost 3 bases and J lost 0; bases outside the gene matches: 4.

The V and J genes are TRBV30 and TRBJ1-2; D not resolved. Germline V gives CDR1 GTSNPN, CDR2 SVGIG (reference sequence). V was pared by 1 base and J by 0 bases, with 9 bases between. CDR3 size: 14 residues. The CDR3 is CAWSAGVSNYGYTF. DNA for the CDR3: TGTGCCTGGAGTGCGGGAGTCTCTAACTATGGCTACACCTTC.

This chain joins TRBV7-8 and TRBJ1-1; maybe TRBD1 (5 bases). V lost 4 bases, J lost 0 bases, and 15 bases lay in between. Germline V CDR1 and CDR2: SGHVS, FQNEAQ. The CDR3 runs 16 residues. The CDR3 is CASSSQGAGMNTEAFF. The CDR3 coding sequence is TGTGCCAGCAGCTCCCAGGGAGCCGGCATGAACACTGAAGCTTTCTTT.

The V call is TRBV11-3, the J call TRBJ2-1, with TRBD2 matching 8 bases. This CDR3 is built from 17 residues. With V trimmed by 5 bases and J by 7 bases, 16 bases remained unmatched. Germline V gives CDR1 SGHNT, CDR2 YENEEA. The CDR3 region is CASSQSGSVSLGNEQFF. DNA of the CDR3: TGTGCCAGCAGCCAGAGCGGGAGTGTTTCTCTTGGTAATGAGCAGTTCTTC.

The J gene is TRBJ2-1, the V gene TRBV4-2; D is uncertain. This CDR3 region has 16 residues. V lost 5 bases and J 0 bases, leaving 14 bases between the germline ends. Germline loops: CDR1 LGHNA, CDR2 YNFKEQ. The CDR3 is CASSYEVGFSYNEQFF. Written as DNA, the CDR3 is TGTGCCAGCAGCTATGAAGTGGGGTTCTCCTACAATGAGCAGTTCTTC.

The J gene is TRBJ2-3, the V gene TRBV6-5; no firm D call. CDR1 is MNHEY, CDR2 SVGAGI, per germline. The CDR3 is 13 residues long. The V gene lost 6 bases and the J gene lost 2 bases, with 9 bases spanning the gap. The CDR3 DNA sequence: TGTGCCAGCAGCGAGCTAGTCACAGATACGCAGTATTTT. It codes for CASSELVTDTQYF.